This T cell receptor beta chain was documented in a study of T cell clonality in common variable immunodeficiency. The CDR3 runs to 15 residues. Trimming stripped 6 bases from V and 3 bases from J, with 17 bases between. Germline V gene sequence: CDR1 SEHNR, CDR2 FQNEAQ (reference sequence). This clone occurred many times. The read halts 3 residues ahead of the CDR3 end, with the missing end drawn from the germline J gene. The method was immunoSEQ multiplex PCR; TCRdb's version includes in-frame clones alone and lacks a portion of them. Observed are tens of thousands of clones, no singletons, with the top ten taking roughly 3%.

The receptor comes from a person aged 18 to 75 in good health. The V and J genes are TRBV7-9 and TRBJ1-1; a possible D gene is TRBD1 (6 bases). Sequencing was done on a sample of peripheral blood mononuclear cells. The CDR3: CASRSRGGEDTEAFF. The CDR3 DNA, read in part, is TGTGCCAGCAGGTCCCGGGGGGGCGAGGACACTGAA.